This TCR beta chain is drawn from a study of T cells in Graves' hyperthyroidism and ophthalmopathy. Study results and limitations: Among clonotypes expanded in thyroid above 0.001, most were also found in blood. From stable hyperthyroidism, ophthalmopathy was separated by a 13 V-J model.

Researchers took RNA transcripts and amplified the TCR beta CDR3 regions from them. RT-PCR in the first round (using the HTBI primer set) targeted the TCR CDR3. TCRdb reprocessed the multiplex PCR reads via MiXCR and lists one record per CDR3 protein. The table has roughly 550,000 distinct CDR3 sequences, around 15% seen once. This clonotype has at least ten counts. What it recognizes is unknown. Germline V gene lookup returns CDR1 MGHRA and CDR2 YSYEKL. V was trimmed by 0 bases and J by 4 bases, leaving 9 bases between them. The CDR3 runs 14 residues. Thyroid ultrasound and orbital computed tomography, with clinical symptoms and serum thyroxine and TRAb, informed diagnoses.

The receptor was derived from a woman aged 25 to 39 with Graves' ophthalmopathy. Material: blood. The V gene is TRBV4-1, the J gene TRBJ1-1, with D uncertain. The CDR3 is CASSQDSSGTEAFF. The CDR3 DNA reads as TGCGCCAGCAGCCAAGATAGTTCAGGCACTGAAGCTTTCTTT.